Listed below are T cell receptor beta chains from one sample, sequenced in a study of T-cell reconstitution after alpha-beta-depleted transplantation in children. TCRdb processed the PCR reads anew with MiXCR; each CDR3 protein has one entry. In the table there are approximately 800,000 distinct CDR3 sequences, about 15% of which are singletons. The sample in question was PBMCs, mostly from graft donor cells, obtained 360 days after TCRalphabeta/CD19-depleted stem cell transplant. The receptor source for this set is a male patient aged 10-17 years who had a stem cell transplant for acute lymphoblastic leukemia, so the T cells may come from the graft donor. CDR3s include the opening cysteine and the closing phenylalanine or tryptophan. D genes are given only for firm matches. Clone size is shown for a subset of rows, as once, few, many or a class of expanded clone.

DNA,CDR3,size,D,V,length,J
TGCGCCAGCAGCTTGGTACCACCGGGGGGGGTGGGAGGCAATGAGCAGTTCTTC,CASSLVPPGGVGGNEQFF,few,TRBD2,TRBV5-1,18,TRBJ2-1
TGCAGTGCTAGCCCCGACAGGGAGGGTGAAAAACTGTTTTTT,CSASPDREGEKLFF,-,TRBD1,TRBV20-1,14,TRBJ1-4
TGTGCCAGCAGCGCCGGTACCTCCTACAATGAGCAGTTCTTC,CASSAGTSYNEQFF,many,-,TRBV9,14,TRBJ2-1
TGTGCCAGCACCTACGAGGGCCTCTACAATGAGCAGTTCTTC,CASTYEGLYNEQFF,-,-,TRBV18,14,TRBJ2-1
TGCGCCAGCAGCTTCCAGGGGGCAGGGAATGAGCAGTTCTTC,CASSFQGAGNEQFF,-,TRBD1,TRBV5-1,14,TRBJ2-1
TGTGCCAGCAGCGTTAGTCTTGGAGCAGATGAAAAACTGTTTTTT,CASSVSLGADEKLFF,-,-,TRBV9,15,TRBJ1-4
TGTGCCAGCAGTCCAGGGACAGGGCCCTACAATGAGCAGTTCTTC,CASSPGTGPYNEQFF,few,TRBD1,TRBV12-3/TRBV12-4,15,TRBJ2-1
TGTGCCAGCAGCCTGAGCGGGACAGGAGATCAGCCCCAGCATTTT,CASSLSGTGDQPQHF,few,TRBD1,TRBV5-5,15,TRBJ1-5
TGTGCCACCAGCAGAACCAGGACAGCCGCGGGGGAAAAACTGTTTTTT,CATSRTRTAAGEKLFF,-,-,TRBV15,16,TRBJ1-4
TGTGCCAGCACCGAGCGGGGGGCCTACGAGCAGTACTTC,CASTERGAYEQYF,-,TRBD2,TRBV25-1,13,TRBJ2-7
TGCGCCAGCAGCTCGGGAGATCTGAACACTGAAGCTTTCTTT,CASSSGDLNTEAFF,once,-,TRBV5-1,14,TRBJ1-1
TGTGCCAGCAGCCAAACTTCTGGGACAGGGAGCTACGAGCAGTACTTC,CASSQTSGTGSYEQYF,-,TRBD1,TRBV14,16,TRBJ2-7
TGTGCCAGCAGCTTGTGGAAAGGACAGGACTACGAGCAGTACTTC,CASSLWKGQDYEQYF,few,TRBD1,TRBV7-8,15,TRBJ2-7
TGTGCCAGCAGCCCTAGCCCCGCTAGCGGGACCTACGAGCAGTACTTC,CASSPSPASGTYEQYF,-,TRBD2,TRBV9,16,TRBJ2-7
TGCAGTGCTAGAGATTCCAATGAGCAGTTCTTC,CSARDSNEQFF,few,-,TRBV20-1,11,TRBJ2-1
TGTGCCAGCAGCTTAGTTGGTAGCGGGGCTTCCTACGAGCAGTACTTC,CASSLVGSGASYEQYF,few,TRBD2,TRBV7-2,16,TRBJ2-7
TGTGCCAGCAGTTTCCAAGGGATAGGCTACGAGCAGTACTTC,CASSFQGIGYEQYF,many,-,TRBV12-3/TRBV12-4,14,TRBJ2-7
TGTGCCAGCAGGCACAAGGGGACTAACAATGAGCAGTTCTTC,CASRHKGTNNEQFF,-,TRBD2,TRBV2,14,TRBJ2-1
TGTGCCAGCGGAGGAAGAGGGGGCCCAAGGACTGAAGCTTTCTTT,CASGGRGGPRTEAFF,-,TRBD1,TRBV12-3/TRBV12-4,15,TRBJ1-1
TGTGCCAGCAGCCAAGATCCGAGAGATCAGCCCCAGCATTTT,CASSQDPRDQPQHF,-,-,TRBV3-1,14,TRBJ1-5
TGTGCCAGCAGCCTGTTGGGACAGTACACTGAAGCTTTCTTT,CASSLLGQYTEAFF,-,TRBD1,TRBV3-1,14,TRBJ1-1
TGCAGTGCTAGGGCTTCAAGCTTCTACGAGCAGTACTTC,CSARASSFYEQYF,few,-,TRBV20-1,13,TRBJ2-7
TGCAGCGTCGAACGGGACAGCCCGGCAGCTTTCTTT,CSVERDSPAAFF,-,TRBD1,TRBV29-1,12,TRBJ1-1
TGTGCCAGCAGTTTGCGATCTGACCGAAGCTCCTACGAGCAGTACTTC,CASSLRSDRSSYEQYF,-,-,TRBV28,16,TRBJ2-7
TGTGCCAGCAGCTTATTTGTCGGGACCTACAATGAGCAGTTCTTC,CASSLFVGTYNEQFF,few,-,TRBV7-3,15,TRBJ2-1
TGTGCCAGCAGCCAGGGAGAGGCTCTAGCGGGAGGGTGGGAAGATACGCAGTATTTT,CASSQGEALAGGWEDTQYF,-,TRBD2,TRBV4-2,19,TRBJ2-3
TGTGCCAGCAGCCTACTAGCGGGGGTTCCTACAATGGGGCAGTTCTTC,CASSLLAGVPTMGQFF,-,TRBD2,TRBV3-1,16,TRBJ2-1
TGTGCCAGCAAGACTAGCGGGGGCCCCTACGAGCAGTACTTC,CASKTSGGPYEQYF,-,TRBD2,TRBV12-3/TRBV12-4,14,TRBJ2-7
TGTGCCAGCAGAAACAGGGATTACGAGCAGTACTTC,CASRNRDYEQYF,few,-,TRBV3-1,12,TRBJ2-7
TGCGCCAGCAGCCGAAGTGGAGGCAGAGACACCGGGGAGCTGTTTTTT,CASSRSGGRDTGELFF,-,-,TRBV4-1,16,TRBJ2-2
TGTGCCAGCAGCGGACAGGGGGCCCACTACTCCTACGAGCAGTACTTC,CASSGQGAHYSYEQYF,once,TRBD1,TRBV7-9,16,TRBJ2-7
TGCAGTGCCACTAGTCGGGAGACCCAGTACTTC,CSATSRETQYF,-,-,TRBV20-1,11,TRBJ2-5
TGTGCCAGCAGCGTAGCCCCAACTGTCAACAATGAGCAGTTCTTC,CASSVAPTVNNEQFF,-,-,TRBV9,15,TRBJ2-1
TGCAGCGTTGACCAGAGCCTAACTGGGGCCAACGTCCTGACTTTC,CSVDQSLTGANVLTF,-,-,TRBV29-1,15,TRBJ2-6
TGTGCCAGCAGCTTAGGGGACATGTGGAACTATGGCTACACCTTC,CASSLGDMWNYGYTF,-,-,TRBV7-9,15,TRBJ1-2
TGTGCCATCTCGGGGAGCTCCTACGAGCAGTACTTC,CAISGSSYEQYF,few,-,TRBV10-3,12,TRBJ2-7